This entry features one TCR beta chain sequence. What it binds is not known. V lost 8 bases and J lost 5; bases outside the gene matches: 11. The CDR3 has 14 residues. Germline loops: CDR1 MNHEY, CDR2 SVGEGT. This record belongs to a study of T cell responses to AZD1222 COVID-19 vaccine. Study-wide points: Among spike-specific TCRs, nearly half reportedly target unmutated variant regions. Dominant at 160-218 and 743-854, vaccine-associated CD4 TCRs also spanned spike. Sampled repertoires all dated from after the peak T cell response. Only six people who got AZD1222 tested seropositive at baseline.

Repertoires were generated with immunoSEQ multiplex PCR, while TCRdb's copy carries only in-frame clones and drops some. The profile shows around 190,000 clones, around 94% of them singletons. Specimen: peripheral blood, collected on day 0 of AZD1222 vaccination. The chain joins TRBV6-2 or TRBV6-3 to TRBJ2-5; 7 bases agree with TRBD2. The receptor was isolated from an adult in good health. The CDR3 here is CASGLERGRETQYF. The DNA for the CDR3 is TGTGCCAGCGGCCTAGAGCGGGGCCGGGAGACCCAGTACTTC.